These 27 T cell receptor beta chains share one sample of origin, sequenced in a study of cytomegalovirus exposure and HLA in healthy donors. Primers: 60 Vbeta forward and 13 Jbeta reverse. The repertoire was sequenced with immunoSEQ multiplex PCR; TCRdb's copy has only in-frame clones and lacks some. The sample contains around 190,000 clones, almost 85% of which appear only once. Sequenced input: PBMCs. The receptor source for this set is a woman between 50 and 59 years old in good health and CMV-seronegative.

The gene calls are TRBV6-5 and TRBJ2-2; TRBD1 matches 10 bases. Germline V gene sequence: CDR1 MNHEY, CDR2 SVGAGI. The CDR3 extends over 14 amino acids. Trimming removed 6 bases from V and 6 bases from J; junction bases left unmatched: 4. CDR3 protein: CASRRQGAAGELFF. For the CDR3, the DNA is TGTGCCAGCAGGCGACAGGGGGCGGCCGGGGAGCTGTTTTTT.

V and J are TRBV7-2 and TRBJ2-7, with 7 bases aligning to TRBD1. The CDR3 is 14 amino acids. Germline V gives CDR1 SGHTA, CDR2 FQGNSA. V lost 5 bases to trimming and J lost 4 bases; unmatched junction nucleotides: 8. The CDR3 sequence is CASSLTGSSYEQYF. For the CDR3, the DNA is TGTGCCAGCAGCCTGACAGGGTCTTCTTACGAGCAGTACTTC. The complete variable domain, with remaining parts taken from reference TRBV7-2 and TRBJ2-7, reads GAGVSQSPSNKVTEKGKDVELRCDPISGHTALYWYRQSLGQGLEFLIYFQGNSAPDKSGLPSDRFSAERTGGSVSTLTIQRTQQEDSAVYLCASSLTGSSYEQYFGPGTRLTVT.

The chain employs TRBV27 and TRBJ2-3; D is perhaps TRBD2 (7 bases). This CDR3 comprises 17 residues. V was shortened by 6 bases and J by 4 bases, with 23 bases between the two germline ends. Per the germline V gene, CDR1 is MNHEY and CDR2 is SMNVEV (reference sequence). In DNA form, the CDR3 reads TGTGCCAGCAGGGGAGGGGGGGCGGGATTTTTAGCAGATACGCAGTATTTT. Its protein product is CASRGGGAGFLADTQYF.

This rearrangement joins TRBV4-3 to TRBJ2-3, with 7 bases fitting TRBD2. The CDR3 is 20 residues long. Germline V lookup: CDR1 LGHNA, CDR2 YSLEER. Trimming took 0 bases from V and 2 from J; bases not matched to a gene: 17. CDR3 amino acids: CASSQDLAVLGGGNTDTQYF. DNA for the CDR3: TGCGCCAGCAGCCAAGATCTGGCGGTCCTTGGCGGGGGAAACACAGATACGCAGTATTTT.

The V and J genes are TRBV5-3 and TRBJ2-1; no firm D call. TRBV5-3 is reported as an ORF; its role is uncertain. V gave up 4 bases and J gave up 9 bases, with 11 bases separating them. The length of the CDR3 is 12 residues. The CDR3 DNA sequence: TGTGCCAGAAGCCATGAGGTCGGTGAGCAGTTCTTC. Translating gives CARSHEVGEQFF.

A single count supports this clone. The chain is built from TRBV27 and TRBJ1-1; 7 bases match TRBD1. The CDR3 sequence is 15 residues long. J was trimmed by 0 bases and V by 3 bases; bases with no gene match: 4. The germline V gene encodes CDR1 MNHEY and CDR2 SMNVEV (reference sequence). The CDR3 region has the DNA TGTGCCAGCAGTTTTCGGGACAGACTGAACACTGAAGCTTTCTTT. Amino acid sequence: CASSFRDRLNTEAFF.

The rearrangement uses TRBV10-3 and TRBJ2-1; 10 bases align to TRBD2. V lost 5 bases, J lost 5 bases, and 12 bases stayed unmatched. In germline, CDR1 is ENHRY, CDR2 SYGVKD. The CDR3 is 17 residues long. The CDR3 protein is CAISPSGGVAPNNEQFF. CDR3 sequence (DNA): TGTGCCATCAGTCCGAGCGGGGGGGTCGCTCCGAACAATGAGCAGTTCTTC.

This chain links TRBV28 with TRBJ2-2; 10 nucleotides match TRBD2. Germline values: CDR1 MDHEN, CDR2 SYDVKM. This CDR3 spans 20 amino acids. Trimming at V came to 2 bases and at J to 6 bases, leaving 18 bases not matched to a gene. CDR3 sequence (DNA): TGTGCCAGCAGTTTAACGGGTCTGCTAGCGGGAGTGTTTGTCGCCGGGGAGCTGTTTTTT. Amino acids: CASSLTGLLAGVFVAGELFF.

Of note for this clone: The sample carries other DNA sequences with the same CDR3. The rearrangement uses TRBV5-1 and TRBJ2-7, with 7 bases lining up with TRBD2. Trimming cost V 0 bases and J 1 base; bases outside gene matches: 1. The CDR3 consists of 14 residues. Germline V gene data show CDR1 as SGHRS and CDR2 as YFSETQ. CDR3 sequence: CASSLGGGSYEQYF. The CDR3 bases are TGCGCCAGCAGCTTGGGCGGGGGATCCTACGAGCAGTACTTC.

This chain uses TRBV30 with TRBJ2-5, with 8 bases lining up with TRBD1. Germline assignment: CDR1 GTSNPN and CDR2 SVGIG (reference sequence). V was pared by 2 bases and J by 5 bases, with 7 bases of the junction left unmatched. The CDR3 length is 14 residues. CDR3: CAWSTGQDLETQYF. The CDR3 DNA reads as TGTGCCTGGAGTACGGGACAGGATCTCGAGACCCAGTACTTC.

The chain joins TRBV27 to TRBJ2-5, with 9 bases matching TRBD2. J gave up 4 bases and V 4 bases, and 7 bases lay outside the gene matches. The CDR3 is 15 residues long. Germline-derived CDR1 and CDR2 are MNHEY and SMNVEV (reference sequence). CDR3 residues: CASSSAGGGAETQYF. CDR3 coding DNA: TGTGCCAGCAGTTCAGCGGGGGGAGGGGCAGAGACCCAGTACTTC.

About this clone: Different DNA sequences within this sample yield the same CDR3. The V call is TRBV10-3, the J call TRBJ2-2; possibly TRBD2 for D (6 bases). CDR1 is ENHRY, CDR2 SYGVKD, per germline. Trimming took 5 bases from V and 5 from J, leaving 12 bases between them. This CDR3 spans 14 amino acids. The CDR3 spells CAISSGTDTGELFF. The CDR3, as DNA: TGTGCCATCAGTTCCGGGACTGATACCGGGGAGCTGTTTTTT.

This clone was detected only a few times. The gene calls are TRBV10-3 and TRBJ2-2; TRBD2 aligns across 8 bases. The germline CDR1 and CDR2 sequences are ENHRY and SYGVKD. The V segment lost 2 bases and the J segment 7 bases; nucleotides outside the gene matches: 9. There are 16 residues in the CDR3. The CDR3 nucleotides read TGTGCCATCAGTGAGATCGCCGCTCGGGAGGGCGGGGAGCTGTTTTTT. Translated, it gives CAISEIAAREGGELFF.

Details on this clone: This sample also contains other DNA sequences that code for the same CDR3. Here the CDR3 DNA reads TGTGCCAGTAGTCCAACAGGGAACACTGAAGCTTTCTTT. Protein sequence: CASSPTGNTEAFF. The V and J genes are TRBV19 and TRBJ1-1, with a weak D call TRBD1 (5 bases). The CDR3 consists of 13 residues. With 5 bases removed from V and 1 base from J, the gap between germline ends came to 8 bases. CDR1 and CDR2 (germline): LNHDA, SQIVND (reference sequence).

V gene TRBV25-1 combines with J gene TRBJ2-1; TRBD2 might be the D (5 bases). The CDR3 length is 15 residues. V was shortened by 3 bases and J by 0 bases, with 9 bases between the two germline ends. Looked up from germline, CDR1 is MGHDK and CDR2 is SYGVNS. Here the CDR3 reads CASSDSGSSYNEQFF. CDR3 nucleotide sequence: TGTGCCAGCAGTGATTCTGGGAGCTCCTACAATGAGCAGTTCTTC.

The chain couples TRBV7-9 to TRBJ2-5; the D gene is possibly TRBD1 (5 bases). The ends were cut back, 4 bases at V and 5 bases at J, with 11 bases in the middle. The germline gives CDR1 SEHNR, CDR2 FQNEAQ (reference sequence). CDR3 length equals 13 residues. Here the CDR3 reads CASSSSAGETQYF. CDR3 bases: TGTGCCAGCAGCTCCTCCGCAGGGGAGACCCAGTACTTC.

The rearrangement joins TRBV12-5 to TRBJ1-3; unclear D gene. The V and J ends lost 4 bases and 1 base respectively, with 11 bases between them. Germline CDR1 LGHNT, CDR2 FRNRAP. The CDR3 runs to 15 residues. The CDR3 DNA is TGTGCTAGTGGTTGGATACAGAAATCTGGAAACACCATATATTTT. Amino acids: CASGWIQKSGNTIYF.

The CDR3 nucleotides read TGTGCCAGCACCAACGGACAGGGGGCCACCGGGGAGCTGTTTTTT. Protein: CASTNGQGATGELFF. The chain is built from TRBV7-6 and TRBJ2-2; TRBD1 agrees at 11 bases. V lost 7 bases to trimming and J lost 4 bases; unmatched junction nucleotides: 5. Germline-derived CDR1 and CDR2 are SGHVS and FNYEAQ. CDR3 length: 15 residues. The variable domain in full, with the rest retrieved from reference TRBV7-6 and TRBJ2-2, is GAGVSQSPRYKVTKRGQDVALRCDPISGHVSLYWYRQALGQGPEFLTYFNYEAQQDKSGLPNDRFSAERPEGSISTLTIQRTEQRDSAMYRCASTNGQGATGELFFGEGSRLTVL.

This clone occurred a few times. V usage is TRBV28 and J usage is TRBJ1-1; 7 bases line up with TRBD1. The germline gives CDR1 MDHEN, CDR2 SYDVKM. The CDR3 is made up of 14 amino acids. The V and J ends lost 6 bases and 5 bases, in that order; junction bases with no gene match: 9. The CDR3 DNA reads TGTGCCAGCAGCCTCAAACAGGGGAGTACTGAAGCTTTCTTT. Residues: CASSLKQGSTEAFF.

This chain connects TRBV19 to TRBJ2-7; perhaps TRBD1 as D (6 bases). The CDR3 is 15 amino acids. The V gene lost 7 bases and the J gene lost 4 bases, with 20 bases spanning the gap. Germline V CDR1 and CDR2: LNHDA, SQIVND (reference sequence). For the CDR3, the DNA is TGTGCCAGTAATGGGAACAGGGAGCGCCCTTACGAGCAGTACTTC. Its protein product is CASNGNRERPYEQYF. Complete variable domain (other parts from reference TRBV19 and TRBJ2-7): DGGITQSPKYLFRKEGQNVTLSCEQNLNHDAMYWYRQDPGQGLRLIYYSQIVNDFQKGDIAEGYSVSREKKESFPLTVTSAQKNPTAFYLCASNGNRERPYEQYFGPGTRLTVT.

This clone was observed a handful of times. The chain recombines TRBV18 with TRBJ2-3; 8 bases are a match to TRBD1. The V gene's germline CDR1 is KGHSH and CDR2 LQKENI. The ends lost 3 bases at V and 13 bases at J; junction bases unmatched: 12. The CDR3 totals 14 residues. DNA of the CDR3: TGTGCCAGCTCACCGGACAGGGCCCCTGGGGGGAAGTATTTT. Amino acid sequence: CASSPDRAPGGKYF.

The CDR3 region is CASSLARLADLYEQYF. DNA for the CDR3: TGTGCCAGCAGCTTAGCGCGACTAGCGGACCTTTACGAGCAGTACTTC. This chain uses TRBV7-8 with TRBJ2-7; 9 bases map to TRBD2. Germline V gene sequence: CDR1 SGHVS, CDR2 FQNEAQ. J lost 4 bases, V lost 0 bases, and 7 bases had no gene match. The length of the CDR3 is 16 residues. The complete variable domain, with remaining parts taken from reference TRBV7-8 and TRBJ2-7, reads GAGVSQSPRYKVAKRGQDVALRCDPISGHVSLFWYQQALGQGPEFLTYFQNEAQLDKSGLPSDRFFAERPEGSVSTLKIQRTQQEDSAVYLCASSLARLADLYEQYFGPGTRLTVT.

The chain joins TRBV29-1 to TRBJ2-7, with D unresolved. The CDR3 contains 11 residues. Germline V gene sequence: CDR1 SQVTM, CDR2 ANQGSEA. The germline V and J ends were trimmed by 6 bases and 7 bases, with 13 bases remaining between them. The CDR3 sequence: CSVNLSLEQYF. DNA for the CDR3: TGCAGCGTGAACCTGAGTCTGGAGCAGTACTTC.

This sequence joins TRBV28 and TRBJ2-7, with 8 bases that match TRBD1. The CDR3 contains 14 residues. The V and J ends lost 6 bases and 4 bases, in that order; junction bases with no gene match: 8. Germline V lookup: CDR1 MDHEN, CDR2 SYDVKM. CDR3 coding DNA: TGTGCCAGCAGGATGACGACAGGGGTTTACGAGCAGTACTTC. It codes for CASRMTTGVYEQYF.

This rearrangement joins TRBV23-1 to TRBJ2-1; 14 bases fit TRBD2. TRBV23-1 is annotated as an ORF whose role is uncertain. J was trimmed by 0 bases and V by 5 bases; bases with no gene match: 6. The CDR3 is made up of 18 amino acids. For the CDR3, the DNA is TGCGCCAGCAGTTGGGGGACTAGCGGGGGAAGCTCCTACAATGAGCAGTTCTTC. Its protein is CASSWGTSGGSSYNEQFF.

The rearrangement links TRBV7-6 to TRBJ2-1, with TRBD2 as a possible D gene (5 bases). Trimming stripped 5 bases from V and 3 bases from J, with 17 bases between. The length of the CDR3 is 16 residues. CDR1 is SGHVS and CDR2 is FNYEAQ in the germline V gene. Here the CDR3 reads CASSPSRARGYNEQFF. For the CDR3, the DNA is TGTGCCAGCAGCCCTTCTCGGGCCCGGGGCTACAATGAGCAGTTCTTC.

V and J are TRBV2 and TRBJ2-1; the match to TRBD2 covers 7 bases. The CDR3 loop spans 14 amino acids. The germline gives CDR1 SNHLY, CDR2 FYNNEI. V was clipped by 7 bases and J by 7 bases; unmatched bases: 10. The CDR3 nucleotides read TGTGCCAGCATCGGTGGCGGGAGTCTGAATGAGCAGTTCTTC. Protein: CASIGGGSLNEQFF.